Presented here are 14 T cell receptor beta chains from one specimen sequenced in a study of blood T cell repertoires in COVID-19. Clones were sequenced by immunoSEQ multiplex PCR, and TCRdb holds only the in-frame ones, with some missing. The table lists approximately 250,000 clones, approximately 86% of them singletons. The sequenced material came from peripheral blood. These receptor sequences come from a woman in her 70s with COVID-19, enrolled during active disease.

The chain uses TRBV10-1 and TRBJ2-1; tentative D call: TRBD1 (6 bases). The CDR3 sequence is 12 residues long. Germline V gives CDR1 WNHNN, CDR2 SYGVQD (reference sequence). V lost 10 bases and J lost 9, with 16 bases in between. CDR3 sequence reads: CATNREGGEQFF. For the CDR3, the DNA is TGCGCCACCAACAGGGAAGGGGGTGAGCAGTTCTTC.

The V call is TRBV19, the J call TRBJ1-2, with D perhaps matching TRBD1 (5 bases). This CDR3 is 17 amino acids long. V shed 3 bases and J shed 0 bases, with 17 bases lying between them. Germline CDR1 is LNHDA and CDR2 is SQIVND (reference sequence). This chain's CDR3 is CASSIYISDIANYGYTF. CDR3 in DNA: TGTGCCAGTAGTATTTATATCTCGGACATAGCTAACTATGGCTACACCTTC.

This clone was picked up one time. The gene calls are TRBV19 and TRBJ2-1, with a possible D match to TRBD1 (7 bases). V dropped 3 bases and J dropped 4 bases, with 16 bases sitting between them. This CDR3 spans 16 amino acids. From germline, CDR1 is LNHDA and CDR2 SQIVND (reference sequence). DNA of the CDR3: TGTGCCAGTAGTATTATGGCGGGACAGAGTTACAATGAGCAGTTCTTC. Translation: CASSIMAGQSYNEQFF. Together with reference TRBV19 and TRBJ2-1, the CDR3 gives the full variable domain: DGGITQSPKYLFRKEGQNVTLSCEQNLNHDAMYWYRQDPGQGLRLIYYSQIVNDFQKGDIAEGYSVSREKKESFPLTVTSAQKNPTAFYLCASSIMAGQSYNEQFFGPGTRLTVL.

The CDR3 sequence is CAISERTVGNTIYF. In nucleotides, the CDR3 is TGTGCCATCAGTGAGAGGACAGTTGGAAACACCATATATTTT. This chain links TRBV10-3 with TRBJ1-3, with D possibly being TRBD1 (6 bases). This CDR3 region has 14 residues. V shed 2 bases and J shed 3 bases, with 8 bases lying between them. CDR1 is ENHRY, CDR2 SYGVKD, per germline.

This chain links TRBV19 with TRBJ2-3; 11 nucleotides line up with TRBD2. The CDR3 extends over 14 amino acids. After removal of 7 bases from V and 4 bases from J, the junction contained 4 bases not matched to a gene. Per the germline V gene, CDR1 is LNHDA and CDR2 is SQIVND (reference sequence). The CDR3 region is CASKSLAGADTQYF. As DNA, the CDR3 is TGTGCCAGTAAATCACTAGCGGGGGCAGATACGCAGTATTTT.

V gene TRBV7-3 combines with J gene TRBJ1-2, with a weak D call TRBD1 (6 bases). Germline CDR1 is SGHTA and CDR2 is FQGTGA. The CDR3 runs to 15 residues. V lost 3 bases and J lost 0, with 11 bases in between. The CDR3 DNA reads as TGTGCCAGCAGCTTCGACAGGACGACTAACTATGGCTACACCTTC. Residues: CASSFDRTTNYGYTF.

This CDR3 is CASSGGGGPTGELFF. CDR3 DNA sequence: TGTGCCAGCAGTGGTGGGGGGGGCCCCACCGGGGAGCTGTTTTTT. The gene calls are TRBV2 and TRBJ2-2; tentative D call: TRBD2 (7 bases). V lost 4 bases, J lost 4 bases, and 13 bases lay in between. The CDR3 length is 15 residues. Germline V lookup: CDR1 SNHLY, CDR2 FYNNEI. The variable domain in full, completed from reference TRBV2 and TRBJ2-2, reads EPEVTQTPSHQVTQMGQEVILRCVPISNHLYFYWYRQILGQKVEFLVSFYNNEISEKSEIFDDQFSVERPDGSNFTLKIRSTKLEDSAMYFCASSGGGGPTGELFFGEGSRLTVL.

The gene calls are TRBV7-2 and TRBJ2-3, with D tentatively TRBD2 (5 bases). This CDR3 is built from 13 residues. CDR1 and CDR2 from the germline V gene are SGHTA and FQGNSA. Trimming stripped 4 bases from V and 3 bases from J, with 8 bases between. CDR3 coding DNA: TGTGCCAGCAGCTCCGGGGAAACAGATACGCAGTATTTT. Amino acids: CASSSGETDTQYF.

The rearrangement links TRBV12-3 or TRBV12-4 to TRBJ2-1, with D unclear. Trimming shortened V by 6 bases and J by 8 bases, and 8 bases separated the two germline ends. The length of the CDR3 is 11 residues. DNA for the CDR3: TGTGCCAGCAGGTCAGAGGATGAGCAGTTCTTC. This encodes CASRSEDEQFF.

The chain couples TRBV18 to TRBJ2-2; D unclear. CDR1 is KGHSH, CDR2 LQKENI, per germline. The CDR3 totals 13 residues. Trimming left V 5 bases short and J 4 bases short, with 8 bases between. In nucleotides, the CDR3 is TGTGCCAGCTCAGGCCCTAGCACCGGGGAGCTGTTTTTT. Translating gives CASSGPSTGELFF. Complete variable domain (other parts from reference TRBV18 and TRBJ2-2): NAGVMQNPRHLVRRRGQEARLRCSPMKGHSHVYWYRQLPEEGLKFMVYLQKENIIDESGMPKERFSAEFPKEGPSILRIQQVVRGDSAAYFCASSGPSTGELFFGEGSRLTVL.

This chain joins TRBV24-1 and TRBJ2-7; TRBD1 agrees at 7 bases. V was pared by 4 bases and J by 5 bases, with 4 bases of the junction left unmatched. The CDR3 has 13 residues. Germline CDR1 and CDR2: KGHDR and SFDVKD. In DNA, the CDR3 is TGTGCCACCAGTGACTCCGACAGGGACGAGCAGTACTTC. Its translation is CATSDSDRDEQYF.

The genes are TRBV30 and TRBJ2-5; 12 bases map to TRBD1. This CDR3 spans 13 amino acids. Germline CDR1 and CDR2: GTSNPN and SVGIG (reference sequence). Trimming at V came to 5 bases and at J to 5 bases, leaving 3 bases not matched to a gene. CDR3 sequence: CAWGTGGGETQYF. The CDR3 region has the DNA TGTGCCTGGGGGACAGGGGGCGGGGAGACCCAGTACTTC.

The chain links TRBV5-1 to TRBJ2-1, with D tentatively TRBD1 (5 bases). The V and J ends lost 0 bases and 6 bases respectively, with 7 bases between them. Germline-derived CDR1 and CDR2 are SGHRS and YFSETQ. The CDR3 loop spans 13 amino acids. The CDR3 DNA sequence: TGCGCCAGCAGCTTGGACAGGCTCAATGAGCAGTTCTTC. Encoded protein: CASSLDRLNEQFF.

This chain connects TRBV10-3 to TRBJ2-3; possible D gene TRBD2, 5 bases. CDR1 and CDR2 from the germline V gene are ENHRY and SYGVKD. V was trimmed by 2 bases and J by 5 bases, leaving 14 bases between them. This CDR3 region has 15 residues. In DNA form, the CDR3 reads TGTGCCATCAGTGAGCAAAGGAGGAGCGGAGATACGCAGTATTTT. It encodes CAISEQRRSGDTQYF.